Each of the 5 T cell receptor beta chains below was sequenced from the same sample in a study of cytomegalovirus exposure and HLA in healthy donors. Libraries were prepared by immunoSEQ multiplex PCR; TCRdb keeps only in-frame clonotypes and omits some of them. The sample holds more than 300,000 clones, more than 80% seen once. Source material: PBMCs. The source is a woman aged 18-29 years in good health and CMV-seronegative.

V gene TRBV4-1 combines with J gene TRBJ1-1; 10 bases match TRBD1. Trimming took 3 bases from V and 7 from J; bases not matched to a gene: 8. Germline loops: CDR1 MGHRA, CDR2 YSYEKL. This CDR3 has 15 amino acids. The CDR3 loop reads CASSQGTGAAIEAFF. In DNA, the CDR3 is TGCGCCAGCAGCCAGGGGACAGGGGCCGCGATTGAAGCTTTCTTT.

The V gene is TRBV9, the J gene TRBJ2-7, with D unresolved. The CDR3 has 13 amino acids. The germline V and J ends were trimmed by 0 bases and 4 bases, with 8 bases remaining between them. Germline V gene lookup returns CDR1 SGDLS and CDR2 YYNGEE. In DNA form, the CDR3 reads TGTGCCAGCAGCGTAGAGTACGGGTACGAGCAGTACTTC. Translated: CASSVEYGYEQYF.

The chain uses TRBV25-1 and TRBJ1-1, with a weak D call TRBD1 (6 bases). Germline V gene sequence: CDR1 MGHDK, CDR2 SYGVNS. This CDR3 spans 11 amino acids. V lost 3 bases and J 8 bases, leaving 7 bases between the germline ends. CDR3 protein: CASSDQGEAFF. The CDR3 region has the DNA TGTGCCAGCAGTGACCAGGGGGAAGCTTTCTTT. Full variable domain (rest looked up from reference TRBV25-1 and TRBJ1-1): EADIYQTPRYLVIGTGKKITLECSQTMGHDKMYWYQQDPGMELHLIHYSYGVNSTEKGDLSSESTVSRIRTEHFPLTLESARPSHTSQYLCASSDQGEAFFGQGTRLTVV.

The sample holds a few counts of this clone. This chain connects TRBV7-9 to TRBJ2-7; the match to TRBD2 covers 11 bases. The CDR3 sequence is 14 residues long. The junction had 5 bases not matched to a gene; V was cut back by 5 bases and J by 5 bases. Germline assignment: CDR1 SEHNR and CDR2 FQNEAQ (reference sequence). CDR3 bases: TGTGCCAGCAGCGTTAGCGGGAGGGCCCACGAGCAGTACTTC. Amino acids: CASSVSGRAHEQYF.

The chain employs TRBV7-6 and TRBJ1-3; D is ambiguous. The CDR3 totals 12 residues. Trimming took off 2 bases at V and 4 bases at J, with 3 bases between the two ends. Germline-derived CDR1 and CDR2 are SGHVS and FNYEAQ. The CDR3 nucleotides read TGTGCCAGCAGCTTATCGGGAAACACCATATATTTT. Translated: CASSLSGNTIYF.